This T cell receptor (beta chain) was identified during a study of blood T cell repertoires in COVID-19. As for the study in general: Samples representing acute and convalescent COVID-19 were sourced from the United States, Italy and Spain. PBMCs, B-cell-depleted T cells, or T cells provided the cDNA or gDNA that made up the material.

In the study's own analysis: Estimation of nucleated cell counts was performed using reference gene primer amplification. This table comes from immunoSEQ multiplex PCR, and its TCRdb copy is limited to in-frame clones, with some not included. Clone size and V and J calls were adopted from that table, with D and trimming inferred from the DNA. The sample lists some 180,000 clones; 70% to 80% were seen once. Sequences were obtained from peripheral blood. The TCR sequence derives from a woman in her fifties or sixties with active or convalescent COVID-19.

The CDR3 region has the DNA TGTGCCAGCAGCTTGGTGGCAGGGGGCTATGGCTACACCTTC. Translating it yields CASSLVAGGYGYTF. This sequence joins TRBV5-6 and TRBJ1-2; 7 nucleotides agree with TRBD1. This CDR3 has 14 amino acids. Looked up from germline, CDR1 is SGHDT and CDR2 is YYEEEE. Losses at the gene ends were 0 bases for V and 4 bases for J; bases not matched to a gene: 3.